These T cell receptor beta chains were read from a single sample in a study of T-cell reconstitution after alpha-beta-depleted transplantation in children. TCRdb redid the calling of the PCR reads with MiXCR, one entry per CDR3 protein. This table holds around 78,000 distinct CDR3 sequences, around 14% found once. Here the sequenced sample was PBMCs, mostly from graft donor cells, taken 180 days after TCRalphabeta/CD19-depleted stem cell transplant. These receptors were taken from a male patient aged 2-15 years who had a stem cell transplant for acute lymphoblastic leukemia, so the T cells may come from the graft donor. Each CDR3 is given with its conserved first and last residue. The order of the fields is V gene, D gene, clone size, J gene, CDR3 DNA, CDR3 protein. D genes are given only for firm matches. Expanded clones get a size class; other rows say once, few or many, or leave the size out.

TRBV7-9	TRBD2	many	TRBJ2-3	TGTGCCAGCAGCCCCCGACTAGCGGGAGAGGAAAGGCATACGCAGTATTTT	CASSPRLAGEERHTQYF
TRBV7-2	.	.	TRBJ1-2	TGTGCCAGCAGCTTAGTGTCCCGAGGGGGCTACACCTTC	CASSLVSRGGYTF
TRBV7-9	.	few	TRBJ2-4	TGTGCCAGCAGCCTCCTAAACATTCAGTACTTC	CASSLLNIQYF
TRBV7-6	TRBD2	.	TRBJ2-1	TGTGCCAGCAGCTCAGCCCGAGCGGGACGGAATAATGAGCAGTTCTTC	CASSSARAGRNNEQFF
TRBV7-2	TRBD1	many	TRBJ1-2	TGTGCCAGCACCCAGGGGGGACAGGGGAACTATGGCTACACCTTC	CASTQGGQGNYGYTF
TRBV7-2	.	few	TRBJ2-2	TGTGCCAGCAGCCATTGGGGCGGTACGAACACCGGGGAGCTGTTTTTT	CASSHWGGTNTGELFF
TRBV6-5	.	.	TRBJ2-7	TGTGCCAGCAGTTACTCTGAGCGACAAAACTACGAGCAGTACTTC	CASSYSERQNYEQYF
TRBV7-2	.	few	TRBJ2-1	TGTGCCAGCAGCTTAGGGCCTCGCACGGGGAATGAGCAGTTCTTC	CASSLGPRTGNEQFF
TRBV9	TRBD1	.	TRBJ2-3	TGTGCCAGCAGCGTAATAAGCAGGGGGATAGATACGCAGTATTTT	CASSVISRGIDTQYF
TRBV5-5	.	few	TRBJ1-1	TGTGCCAGCAGCTTCGGCCTTAGGACTGAAGCTTTCTTT	CASSFGLRTEAFF
TRBV6-1	.	.	TRBJ1-1	TGTGCCAGCAGCATAACAGGGCCGGGGAACACTGAAGCTTTCTTT	CASSITGPGNTEAFF
TRBV6-5	TRBD1	few	TRBJ1-3	TGTGCCAGCAGTTACTCGACAGGGTCTGGAAACACCATATATTTT	CASSYSTGSGNTIYF
TRBV10-3	.	few	TRBJ1-2	TGTGCCATCAGGGAGGCAGTTCTCCCCGCGTCCTATGGCTACACCTTC	CAIREAVLPASYGYTF
TRBV29-1	.	.	TRBJ2-1	TGCAGCGCCCCCCGGGGGGCTGGCTACAATGAGCAGTTCTTC	CSAPRGAGYNEQFF
TRBV5-6	TRBD1	.	TRBJ1-3	TGTGCCAGCACCGGGACAGGGGCGGGAAACACCATATATTTT	CASTGTGAGNTIYF
TRBV6-1	TRBD2	few	TRBJ2-4	TGTGCCAGCAGGAGGACTAGAAACATTCAGTACTTC	CASRRTRNIQYF
TRBV6-1	.	few	TRBJ1-6	TGTGCCAGCAGTCCCACGGCGCCGAATTACTATAATTCACCCCTCCACTTT	CASSPTAPNYYNSPLHF
TRBV5-5	TRBD1	many	TRBJ1-2	TGTGCCAGCAGCTCCTCGGGACAGAACTTCTATGGCTACACCTTC	CASSSSGQNFYGYTF
TRBV27	TRBD1	.	TRBJ1-2	TGTGCCAGCAGTTCTACTCTAACAGGGGATATGGGCTATGGCTACACCTTC	CASSSTLTGDMGYGYTF
TRBV5-1	.	few	TRBJ2-2	TGCGCCAGCAGCTTCGGGGGGCGTTCCGGGGAGCTGTTTTTT	CASSFGGRSGELFF
TRBV20-1	TRBD2	.	TRBJ2-1	TGCAGTGCTAGTCTAGCGGGAGGCCCCAGTGAGCAGTTCTTC	CSASLAGGPSEQFF
TRBV5-1	TRBD2	.	TRBJ2-7	TGCGCCAGCAAGCCTGGGACTAGCGGGGGCTACGAGCAGTACTTC	CASKPGTSGGYEQYF
TRBV9	.	many	TRBJ1-3	TGTGCCAGCAGCGTAAAAAGGACGCTTGGAAACACCATATATTTT	CASSVKRTLGNTIYF
TRBV12-3/TRBV12-4	TRBD2	few	TRBJ2-3	TGTGCCAGCAGTTTAGGCAGACTAGCGGGGAGGACAGATACGCAGTATTTT	CASSLGRLAGRTDTQYF
TRBV12-3/TRBV12-4	TRBD1	few	TRBJ1-1	TGTGCCAGCAGCCCCCGGGACAGGGGACGCGGTAGAACTGAAGCTTTCTTT	CASSPRDRGRGRTEAFF
TRBV12-3/TRBV12-4	.	.	TRBJ1-3	TGTGCCAGCAGCCCCCAGGGGCGACCCGGAAACACCATATATTTT	CASSPQGRPGNTIYF
TRBV5-1	.	few	TRBJ2-5	TGCGCCAGCAGCTTGGACCACAGAGAGACCCAGTACTTC	CASSLDHRETQYF